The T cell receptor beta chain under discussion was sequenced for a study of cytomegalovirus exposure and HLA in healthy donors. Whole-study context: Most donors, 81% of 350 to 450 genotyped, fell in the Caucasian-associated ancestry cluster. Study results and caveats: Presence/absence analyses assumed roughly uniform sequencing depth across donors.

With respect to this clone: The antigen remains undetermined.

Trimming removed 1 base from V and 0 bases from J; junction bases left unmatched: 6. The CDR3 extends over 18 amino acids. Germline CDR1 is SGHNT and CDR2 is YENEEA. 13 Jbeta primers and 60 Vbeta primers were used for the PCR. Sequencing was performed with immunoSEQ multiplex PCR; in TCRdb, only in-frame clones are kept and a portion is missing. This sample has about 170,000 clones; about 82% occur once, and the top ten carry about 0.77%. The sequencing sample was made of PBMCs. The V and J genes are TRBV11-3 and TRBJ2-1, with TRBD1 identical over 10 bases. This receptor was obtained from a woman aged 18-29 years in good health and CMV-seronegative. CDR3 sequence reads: CASSLGQGAAASYNEQFF. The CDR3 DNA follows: TGTGCCAGCAGCTTAGGACAGGGGGCGGCCGCCTCCTACAATGAGCAGTTCTTC.